Shown below are 8 T cell receptor beta chains from a single sample sequenced in a study of T cells in Graves' hyperthyroidism and ophthalmopathy. RNA transcripts provided the source from which TCR beta CDR3 regions were amplified. An initial round of RT-PCR targeting the TCR CDR3 relied on the HTBI primer set. MiXCR, applied by TCRdb to the multiplex PCR reads, yields one record per CDR3 protein. Of 250,000 to 300,000 distinct CDR3 sequences listed, about 15% are singletons. The sequencing input was blood. The receptors were sampled from a woman aged 60-75 years with Graves' ophthalmopathy.

The chain is built from TRBV6-1 and TRBJ1-5, with D uncertain. Trimming left V 7 bases short and J 7 bases short, with 14 bases between. The CDR3 has 13 amino acids. Germline assignment: CDR1 MNHNS and CDR2 SASEGT. DNA of the CDR3: TGTGCCAGCACCTCAAGTTTGTACCAGCCCCAGCATTTT. As protein: CASTSSLYQPQHF.

This clonotype was counted only a few times. This chain's CDR3 is CASSLLAGSAYNEQFF. CDR3 DNA: TGTGCCAGCAGTTTACTGGCGGGGTCCGCCTACAATGAGCAGTTCTTC. This chain links TRBV27 with TRBJ2-1, with D maybe TRBD2 (6 bases). Germline CDR1 is MNHEY and CDR2 is SMNVEV (reference sequence). This CDR3 comprises 16 residues. With 2 bases removed from V and 2 bases from J, the gap between germline ends came to 13 bases.

The chain has TRBV3-1 and TRBJ1-2, with 8 bases identical to TRBD1. This CDR3 comprises 15 residues. After removal of 5 bases from V and 3 bases from J, the junction contained 8 bases not matched to a gene. CDR1 and CDR2 from the germline V gene are LGHDT and YNNKEL (reference sequence). CDR3 in DNA: TGTGCCAGCAGCAGTCGGACAGGGAAAGACTATGGCTACACCTTC. This codes for CASSSRTGKDYGYTF.

This clonotype has a count of ten or more. The chain links TRBV27 to TRBJ1-1; TRBD1 matches 9 bases. After removal of 5 bases from V and 3 bases from J, the junction contained 10 bases not matched to a gene. This CDR3 has 16 amino acids. Germline CDR1 and CDR2: MNHEY and SMNVEV (reference sequence). As DNA, the CDR3 is TGTGCCAGCAGTACCCGGGACAGGGAAGGCGACACTGAAGCTTTCTTT. Residues: CASSTRDREGDTEAFF.

This clonotype was detected many times. V and J are TRBV27 and TRBJ2-2, with D uncertain. CDR3 length: 17 residues. The V end lost 2 bases, the J end lost 0 bases, and 13 bases lay between the germline ends. Germline assignment: CDR1 MNHEY and CDR2 SMNVEV (reference sequence). The CDR3 sequence: CASSLSIGRSNTGELFF. CDR3 in DNA: TGTGCCAGCAGTTTAAGTATCGGGCGCTCGAACACCGGGGAGCTGTTTTTT.

This clonotype was seen at least ten times. The chain couples TRBV5-6 to TRBJ2-3, with 13 bases aligning to TRBD2. Trimming removed 6 bases from V and 4 bases from J; junction bases left unmatched: 14. Germline V gene lookup returns CDR1 SGHDT and CDR2 YYEEEE. The CDR3 totals 18 residues. The CDR3 spells CASNFIGLAGVRADTQYF. The CDR3 DNA is TGTGCCAGCAACTTCATAGGACTAGCGGGGGTAAGGGCAGATACGCAGTATTTT.

This rearrangement joins TRBV14 to TRBJ2-7; D not resolved. The CDR3 contains 12 residues. Trimming shortened V by 4 bases and J by 3 bases, and 7 bases separated the two germline ends. From germline, CDR1 is SGHDN and CDR2 FVKESK. In DNA form, the CDR3 reads TGTGCCAGCAGCCCACATCTCTACGAGCAGTACTTC. Amino acids: CASSPHLYEQYF.

Ten or more counts support this clonotype. V and J are TRBV9 and TRBJ2-7; 7 nucleotides line up with TRBD1. This CDR3 contains 14 residues. CDR1 is SGDLS, CDR2 YYNGEE, per germline. V lost 3 bases and J lost 3; bases outside the gene matches: 6. The CDR3 DNA is TGTGCCAGCAGCGCCCGGTGGGACAGCTACGAGCAGTACTTC. Translating gives CASSARWDSYEQYF.